This T cell receptor beta chain was identified during a study of blood T cell repertoires in COVID-19. At the level of the study: Samples came from the United States, Italy and Spain, spanning acute and convalescent COVID-19.

In the source study's methods: Scientists estimated how many nucleated cells there were by amplifying reference gene primers. Assay: immunoSEQ multiplex PCR; the TCRdb copy retains only in-frame clones and omits some. Clonal size and the V and J genes are those of that table, whereas D and trimming came from the DNA. The table has about 240,000 clones, around 83% seen once; the top ten hold over 10%. The sample comprised peripheral blood. The receptor was derived from a woman in her fifties or sixties with active or convalescent COVID-19.

The CDR3 sequence is CASSAGLAGQETQYF. The CDR3 DNA reads as TGTGCCAGCAGCGCGGGACTAGCGGGCCAAGAGACCCAGTACTTC. J is TRBJ2-5 and V is TRBV9; 12 bases map to TRBD2. The CDR3 sequence is 15 residues long. With V trimmed by 3 bases and J by 1 base, 1 base remained unmatched. CDR1 is SGDLS and CDR2 is YYNGEE in the germline V gene.